This T cell receptor beta chain was sequenced for a study of T-cell reconstitution after alpha-beta-depleted transplantation in children. This clonotype was observed many times. A library of TCRbeta sequences, prepared with unique molecular identifiers, was generated. One entry per CDR3 protein results from TCRdb running MiXCR on the PCR reads. Of about 200,000 distinct CDR3 sequences in the sample, roughly 6.5% were seen once. This CDR3 comprises 14 residues. The germline V gene has CDR1 SQVTM and CDR2 ANQGSEA. V was clipped by 3 bases and J by 1 base, with 12 bases between them. The chain couples TRBV29-1 to TRBJ2-5, with D perhaps assigned TRBD1 or TRBD2 (5 bases each). The origin of this receptor is a girl less than two years old with combined immunodeficiency, due to receive a stem cell transplant. Sequenced here: PBMCs, sampled before TCRalphabeta/CD19-depleted stem cell transplant. In DNA, the CDR3 is TGCAGCGTTGAGTATTCCGGGACCCAAGAGACCCAGTACTTC. Its translation: CSVEYSGTQETQYF.